The 21 T cell receptor beta chains listed next were all sequenced from one sample in a study of Tregs in tolerant kidney transplant recipients. Using immunoSEQ multiplex PCR, the repertoire was profiled, and TCRdb retains in-frame clones only, with some absent. Across about 48,000 clones, the top ten clones capture roughly 0.89% of the sample. The specimen was CD4+ T cells from blood, collected before the transplant. The receptors derive from a human donor who received a combined kidney and bone marrow transplant.

As concerns this clone: The CDR3 end falls 3 residues outside the read, so it is completed with the germline J gene. V gene TRBV18 combines with J gene TRBJ1-5, with D perhaps matching TRBD1 (5 bases). CDR1 and CDR2 (germline): KGHSH, LQKENI. This CDR3 spans 13 amino acids. Deletions cut 3 bases from V and 7 bases from J, with 10 bases between. The DNA read from the CDR3 is TGTGCCAGCTCACCGGGGGGGGACCAGCCC. Translating it yields CASSPGGDQP. The full CDR3 protein is CASSPGGDQPQHF.

In the case of this clone: The read falls 3 residues short of the CDR3 end, and the missing part is taken from the germline J gene. This sequence joins TRBV7-2 and TRBJ2-7, with D perhaps TRBD1 (6 bases). The CDR3 spans 13 residues. Trimming shortened V by 3 bases and J by 3 bases, and 9 bases separated the two germline ends. Germline CDR1 is SGHTA and CDR2 is FQGNSA. CDR3: CASSFTGSYEQYF. The CDR3 DNA, read in part, is TGTGCCAGCAGCTTCACAGGGAGCTACGAG.

A word on this clone: The read halts 3 residues ahead of the CDR3 end, with the missing end drawn from the germline J gene. Other DNA sequences in the same sample also yield this CDR3. The chain links TRBV7-2 to TRBJ1-5; unclear D gene. CDR3 size: 13 residues. Germline lookup yields CDR1 SGHTA and CDR2 FQGNSA. Trimming took off 2 bases at V and 4 bases at J, with 6 bases between the two ends. The sequenced part of the CDR3 DNA is TGTGCCAGCAGCTTAAGGGCGAATCAGCCC. Translating gives CASSLRANQP. The CDR3 in full is CASSLRANQPQHF.

As to this clone: Sequencing ends 3 residues short of the CDR3 end; the germline J gene provides the rest. The gene calls are TRBV2 and TRBJ2-5; D possibly corresponds to TRBD2 (5 bases). The V end was cut by 7 bases, the J end by 5 bases, with 14 bases between. The CDR3 consists of 13 residues. Looked up from germline, CDR1 is SNHLY and CDR2 is FYNNEI. Partial CDR3 DNA: TGTGCCAGCATACTAGAGCTCGTGGAGACC. Its protein is CASILELVET. The complete CDR3 sequence is CASILELVETQYF.

On this clone: The CDR3 end falls 3 residues outside the read, so it is completed with the germline J gene. The V and J genes are TRBV5-3 and TRBJ2-3, with 13 bases fitting TRBD2. TRBV5-3 is placed among ORFs of uncertain function. CDR3 length: 17 residues. V was clipped by 2 bases and J by 4 bases; unmatched bases: 7. CDR3 loop: CARSLRTSGSGADTQYF. The CDR3 DNA, read in part, is TGTGCCAGAAGCTTACGGACTAGCGGGAGTGGGGCAGATACG.

Concerning this clone itself: Coverage ceases 3 residues before the CDR3 finishes, and the germline J gene fills in the end. This chain uses TRBV20-1 with TRBJ2-1, with 13 bases identical to TRBD2. CDR1 is DFQATT and CDR2 is SNEGSKA in the germline V gene (reference sequence). This CDR3 has 13 residues. V shed 1 base and J 9 bases; nucleotides not matched to a gene: 0. The CDR3 bases that were read are TGCAGTGCTAGAGGGACTAGCGGGAGTGAG. The encoded protein is CSARGTSGSE. In full, the CDR3 is CSARGTSGSEQFF.

In regard to this clone: From the germline J gene comes the end of the CDR3, since the read stops 3 residues before it. The chain couples TRBV10-3 to TRBJ2-2; D might be TRBD1 (5 bases). The germline V gene encodes CDR1 ENHRY and CDR2 SYGVKD. The V gene lost 0 bases and the J gene lost 5 bases, with 10 bases spanning the gap. The CDR3 loop spans 15 amino acids. CDR3 residues: CAISESNRNTGELFF. CDR3 DNA, as far as it was read: TGTGCCATCAGTGAGTCGAACAGGAATACCGGGGAG.

A word on this clone: With the read ending 3 residues before the CDR3 end, the germline J gene is used to fill in that end. The chain combines TRBV6-1 with TRBJ2-4; D ambiguous. The length of the CDR3 is 12 residues. The germline V gene has CDR1 MNHNS and CDR2 SASEGT. V lost 3 bases to trimming and J lost 8 bases, with 8 bases between them. CDR3 loop: CASSDSWYIQYF. The sequenced part of the CDR3 DNA is TGTGCCAGCAGTGACAGTTGGTACATT.

In regard to this clone: The observed sequence ends 3 residues before the CDR3 terminus, with the missing tail filled in from the germline J gene. The genes are TRBV29-1 and TRBJ2-5; maybe TRBD1 (6 bases). The CDR3 is 13 amino acids. Trimming cost V 7 bases and J 1 base, with 13 bases left between them. Per germline, CDR1 SQVTM and CDR2 ANQGSEA. CDR3 bases read: TGCAGCGGAGGGACAAACTTCCAAGAGACC. Translation gives CSGGTNFQET. From start to end, the CDR3 is CSGGTNFQETQYF. Combining the CDR3 with reference TRBV29-1 and TRBJ2-5 gives the whole variable domain SAVISQKPSRDICQRGTSLTIQCQVDSQVTMMFWYRQQPGQSLTLIATANQGSEATYESGFVIDKFPISRPNLTFSTLTVSNMSPEDSSIYLCSGGTNFQETQYFGPGTRLLVL.

Concerning this clone: Read coverage stops 3 residues before the CDR3 terminus; the germline J gene supplies the remainder. This chain links TRBV2 with TRBJ2-2; 10 nucleotides agree with TRBD1. CDR1 and CDR2 (germline): SNHLY, FYNNEI. Trimming removed 1 base from V and 6 bases from J; junction bases left unmatched: 2. This CDR3 comprises 15 residues. The CDR3 DNA, read in part, is TGTGCCAGCAGTGAAGGGACAGGGGGTTCCGGGGAG. Translation: CASSEGTGGSGE. The entire CDR3 sequence reads CASSEGTGGSGELFF. Drawing the rest from reference TRBV2 and TRBJ2-2, the complete variable domain is EPEVTQTPSHQVTQMGQEVILRCVPISNHLYFYWYRQILGQKVEFLVSFYNNEISEKSEIFDDQFSVERPDGSNFTLKIRSTKLEDSAMYFCASSEGTGGSGELFFGEGSRLTVL.

Of note for this clone: The read ends 3 residues shy of where the CDR3 ends; the end is completed using the germline J gene. V gene TRBV10-3 combines with J gene TRBJ1-1; D may be TRBD1 (5 bases). This CDR3 has 13 residues. Trimming shortened V by 7 bases and J by 4 bases, and 13 bases separated the two germline ends. Germline loops: CDR1 ENHRY, CDR2 SYGVKD. CDR3 residues: CAIKVRESTEAFF. Incomplete CDR3 DNA: TGTGCCATCAAGGTCAGGGAATCCACTGAA.

Worth noting for this clone: The CDR3 end is not reached by the read, which stops 3 residues before it; the germline J gene fills it in. The chain is built from TRBV20-1 and TRBJ2-3; TRBD2 matches at 10 bases. V gave up 5 bases and J gave up 5 bases; unmatched junction bases: 4. This CDR3 region has 13 residues. Germline CDR1 DFQATT, CDR2 SNEGSKA (reference sequence). The DNA read from the CDR3 is TGCAGTGCTGAAAAGCGGGAGGGAGATACG. Amino acids: CSAEKREGDT. The full CDR3 sequence reads CSAEKREGDTQYF.

With respect to this clone: Coverage ceases 3 residues before the CDR3 finishes, and the germline J gene fills in the end. The chain employs TRBV10-1 and TRBJ1-5; D might be TRBD1 (6 bases). The CDR3 sequence is 15 residues long. Germline V gene lookup returns CDR1 WNHNN and CDR2 SYGVQD (reference sequence). Trimming removed 7 bases from V and 0 bases from J, with 13 bases in between. The CDR3 bases that were read are TGCGCCAGCAAGAGGACAGAGAATAGCAATCAGCCC. Translation: CASKRTENSNQP. The complete CDR3 protein is CASKRTENSNQPQHF.

CDR3 loop: CASSLGADNQPQHF. The DNA read from the CDR3 is TGTGCCAGCAGCCTCGGTGCGGACAATCAGCCC. V gene TRBV7-2 combines with J gene TRBJ1-5; the D is unclear. The CDR3 extends 3 residues past the end of the read, so its final part is completed from the germline J gene. The V and J ends lost 5 bases and 3 bases respectively, with 11 bases between them. This CDR3 has 14 amino acids. Germline-derived CDR1 and CDR2 are SGHTA and FQGNSA.

For this clone: From the germline J gene comes the end of the CDR3, since the read stops 3 residues before it. The rearrangement uses TRBV2 and TRBJ2-3; no reliable D call. V shed 5 bases and J shed 8 bases, with 14 bases lying between them. The CDR3 length is 13 residues. Germline V gives CDR1 SNHLY, CDR2 FYNNEI. The chain's CDR3 is CASSNDPSGTQYF. CDR3 DNA, as far as it was read: TGTGCCAGCAGTAACGACCCCTCGGGTACG. The full variable domain, in which reference TRBV2 and TRBJ2-3 provide the parts outside the CDR3, is EPEVTQTPSHQVTQMGQEVILRCVPISNHLYFYWYRQILGQKVEFLVSFYNNEISEKSEIFDDQFSVERPDGSNFTLKIRSTKLEDSAMYFCASSNDPSGTQYFGPGTRLTVL.

Notes on this clone: The read falls 3 residues short of the CDR3 end, and the missing part is taken from the germline J gene. The V gene is TRBV18, the J gene TRBJ1-2; a weak D match, TRBD1 (6 bases). The germline V gene encodes CDR1 KGHSH and CDR2 LQKENI. There are 14 residues in the CDR3. CDR3 bases read: TGTGCCAGCTCACCATTTCAGGGGACGAGAGGC. This sequence encodes CASSPFQGTRG. The full CDR3 protein reads CASSPFQGTRGYTF.

The covered CDR3 bases are TGCAGTGCTAGAGGGGTAGCGGGATGGGCCTACAATGAG. Encoded protein: CSARGVAGWAYNE. In full, the CDR3 is CSARGVAGWAYNEQFF. The rearrangement uses TRBV20-1 and TRBJ2-1; 8 bases fit TRBD2. The CDR3 is cut off 3 residues early in the read; its end comes from the germline J gene. V gave up 1 base and J gave up 2 bases; unmatched junction bases: 7. CDR3 length: 16 amino acids. Germline CDR1 DFQATT, CDR2 SNEGSKA (reference sequence).

About this clone itself: The CDR3 end falls 3 residues outside the read, so it is completed with the germline J gene. This sequence joins TRBV11-3 and TRBJ1-4; TRBD1 might be the D (5 bases). Trimming cost V 8 bases and J 2 bases, with 15 bases left between them. There are 15 residues in the CDR3. In germline, CDR1 is SGHNT, CDR2 YENEEA. Partial CDR3 DNA: TGTGCCAGCGTCCCGGGGACTTGGACTAATGAAAAA. Its protein is CASVPGTWTNEK. Given in full, the CDR3 is CASVPGTWTNEKLFF. The variable domain in full, with the rest retrieved from reference TRBV11-3 and TRBJ1-4, is EAGVVQSPRYKIIEKKQPVAFWCNPISGHNTLYWYLQNLGQGPELLIRYENEEAVDDSQLPKDRFSAERLKGVDSTLKIQPAELGDSAVYLCASVPGTWTNEKLFFGSGTQLSVL.

In regard to this clone: With the read ending 3 residues before the CDR3 end, the germline J gene is used to fill in that end. The J gene is TRBJ2-1, the V gene TRBV20-1, with a tentative D call TRBD1 (5 bases). Germline V gene sequence: CDR1 DFQATT, CDR2 SNEGSKA (reference sequence). The CDR3 loop spans 14 amino acids. The V end lost 6 bases, the J end lost 5 bases, and 17 bases lay between the germline ends. The DNA read from the CDR3 is TGCAGTGCCATCGACAGAAACCTTAACAATGAG. Residues: CSAIDRNLNNE. The entire CDR3 protein is CSAIDRNLNNEQFF.

As regards this clone: Read coverage stops 3 residues before the CDR3 terminus; the germline J gene supplies the remainder. The chain couples TRBV18 to TRBJ2-3; tentatively, D is TRBD2 (5 bases). The CDR3 extends over 14 amino acids. The germline V gene has CDR1 KGHSH and CDR2 LQKENI. V lost 5 bases, J lost 5 bases, and 14 bases lay in between. The CDR3 DNA, read in part, is TGTGCCAGCTCATCCTCCACCCGGGGAGATACG. Residues: CASSSSTRGDT. The whole CDR3 protein reads CASSSSTRGDTQYF.

Details on this clone: The read is 3 residues too short to cover the CDR3 end, so that end is filled in from the germline J gene. The V call is TRBV12-3 or TRBV12-4, the J call TRBJ2-3; D not certain. The length of the CDR3 is 12 residues. V lost 2 bases and J lost 5, with 5 bases in between. Here the CDR3 reads CASSLYVDTQYF. The CDR3 bases that were read are TGTGCCAGCAGTTTATATGTAGATACG.